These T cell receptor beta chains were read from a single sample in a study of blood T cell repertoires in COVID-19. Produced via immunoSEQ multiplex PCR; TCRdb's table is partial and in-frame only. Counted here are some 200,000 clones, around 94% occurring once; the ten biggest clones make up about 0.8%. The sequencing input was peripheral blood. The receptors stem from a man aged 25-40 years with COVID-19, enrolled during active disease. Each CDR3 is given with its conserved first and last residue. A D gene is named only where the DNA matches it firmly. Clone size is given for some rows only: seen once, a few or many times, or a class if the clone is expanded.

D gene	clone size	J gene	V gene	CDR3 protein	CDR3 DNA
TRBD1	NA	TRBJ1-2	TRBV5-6	CASSLSGGVHYGYTF	TGTGCCAGCAGCTTGTCAGGGGGCGTCCACTATGGCTACACCTTC
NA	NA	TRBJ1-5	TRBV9	CASSDRDNNQPQHF	TGTGCCAGCAGCGACCGGGACAACAATCAGCCCCAGCATTTT
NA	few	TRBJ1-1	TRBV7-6	CASTDRQGGSTEAFF	TGTGCCAGCACCGACCGCCAAGGGGGAAGCACTGAAGCTTTCTTT
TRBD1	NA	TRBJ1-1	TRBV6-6	CASSRGQGTGTEAFF	TGTGCCAGCAGCCGCGGACAGGGGACGGGGACTGAAGCTTTCTTT
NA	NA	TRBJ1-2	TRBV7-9	CASSLARGYTF	TGTGCCAGCAGCTTAGCGAGGGGCTACACCTTC
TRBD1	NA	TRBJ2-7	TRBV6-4	CASSDLNRDRDNEQYF	TGTGCCAGCAGTGACCTGAACCGGGACAGGGACAACGAGCAGTACTTC
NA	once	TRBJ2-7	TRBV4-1	CASSQVGSKNRDYEQYF	TGCGCCAGCAGCCAAGTAGGGAGTAAGAACAGGGACTACGAGCAGTACTTC
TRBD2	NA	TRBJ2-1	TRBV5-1	CASSSLAGVSNEQFF	TGCGCCAGCAGTTCGCTAGCGGGGGTTTCAAATGAGCAGTTCTTC
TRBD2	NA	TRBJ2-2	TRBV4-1	CASSQVGLAGGRTGELFF	TGCGCCAGCAGCCAAGTGGGACTAGCGGGGGGGCGGACCGGGGAGCTGTTTTTT
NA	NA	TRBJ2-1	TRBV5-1	CASSLESVAAYNEQFF	TGCGCCAGCAGCTTGGAGAGTGTCGCGGCCTACAATGAGCAGTTCTTC
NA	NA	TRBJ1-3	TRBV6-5	CASMVGADENTIYF	TGTGCCAGCATGGTTGGGGCAGACGAGAACACCATATATTTT
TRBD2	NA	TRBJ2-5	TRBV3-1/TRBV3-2	CASSQGRGEETQYF	TGTGCCAGCAGCCAAGGGCGGGGGGAGGAGACCCAGTACTTC
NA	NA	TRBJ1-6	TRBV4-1	CASSQVGGGASSPLHF	TGCGCCAGCAGCCAAGTAGGTGGAGGGGCGAGTTCACCCCTCCACTTT
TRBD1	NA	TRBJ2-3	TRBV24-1	CATSDANPGQGSFADTQYF	TGTGCCACCAGTGATGCAAACCCGGGACAGGGTAGTTTTGCAGATACGCAGTATTTT
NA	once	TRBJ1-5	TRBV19	CASSIWAGNQPQHF	TGTGCCAGTAGTATTTGGGCCGGCAATCAGCCCCAGCATTTT
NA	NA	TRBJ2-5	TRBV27	CASGVFGEETQYF	TGTGCCAGCGGCGTGTTCGGGGAAGAGACCCAGTACTTC
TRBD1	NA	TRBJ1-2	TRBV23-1	CASSQGQGRFYGYTF	TGCGCCAGCAGTCAAGGACAGGGGAGGTTCTATGGCTACACCTTC
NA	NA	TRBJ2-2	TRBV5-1	CASSPNTGELFF	TGCGCCAGCAGCCCAAACACCGGGGAGCTGTTTTTT
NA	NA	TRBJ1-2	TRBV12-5	CASGLPAGFGYTF	TGTGCTAGTGGACTCCCCGCAGGGTTTGGCTACACCTTC
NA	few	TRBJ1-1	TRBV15	CATSEQQNTEAFF	TGTGCCACCAGCGAACAGCAGAACACTGAAGCTTTCTTT
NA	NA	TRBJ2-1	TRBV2	CASSLQGMHEQFF	TGTGCCAGCAGCTTGCAGGGGATGCATGAGCAGTTCTTC
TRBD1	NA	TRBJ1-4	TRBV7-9	CASSTWVGGLSNEKLFF	TGTGCCAGCAGCACCTGGGTAGGGGGCTTGTCTAATGAAAAACTGTTTTTT
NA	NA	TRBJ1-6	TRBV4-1	CASSHDRERYSPLHF	TGCGCCAGCAGCCATGACAGAGAACGTTATTCACCCCTCCACTTT
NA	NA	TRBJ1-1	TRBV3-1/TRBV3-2	CASSQVMNTEAFF	TGTGCCAGCAGCCAAGTCATGAACACTGAAGCTTTCTTT
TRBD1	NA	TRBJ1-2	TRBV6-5	CASTGGQGGSLGYTF	TGTGCCAGCACCGGGGGACAGGGAGGGAGCCTCGGCTACACCTTC
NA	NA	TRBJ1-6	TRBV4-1	CASSHGRGRSYNSPLHF	TGCGCCAGCAGCCACGGCAGGGGACGCTCCTATAATTCACCCCTCCACTTT
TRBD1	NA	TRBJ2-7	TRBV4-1	CASSRTRGRDGYEQYF	TGCGCCAGCAGCCGGACAAGGGGGCGCGACGGCTACGAGCAGTACTTC
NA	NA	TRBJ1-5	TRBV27	CASSLIWIAMSPQHF	TGTGCCAGCAGTTTAATCTGGATAGCCATGTCGCCCCAGCATTTT
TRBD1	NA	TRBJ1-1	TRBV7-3	CASSVDRGYTEAFF	TGTGCCAGCAGCGTCGACAGGGGTTACACTGAAGCTTTCTTT
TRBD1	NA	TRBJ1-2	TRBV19	CASSIGLLMDRGDYGYTF	TGTGCCAGTAGTATAGGGCTGTTGATGGACAGGGGCGACTATGGCTACACCTTC
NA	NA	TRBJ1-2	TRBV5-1	CASRWDLGVQANYGYTF	TGCGCCAGCAGATGGGATCTCGGAGTACAGGCTAACTATGGCTACACCTTC
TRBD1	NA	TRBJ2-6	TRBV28	CASRSSGGQAPGANVLTF	TGTGCCAGCAGATCATCCGGCGGACAGGCCCCTGGGGCCAACGTCCTGACTTTC
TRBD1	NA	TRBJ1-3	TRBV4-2	CASSQESGDRGPGNTIYF	TGTGCCAGCAGCCAAGAAAGCGGGGACAGGGGGCCCGGAAACACCATATATTTT
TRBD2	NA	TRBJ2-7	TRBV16	CASSPGAGKTYEQYF	TGTGCCAGCAGCCCGGGAGCGGGGAAAACCTACGAGCAGTACTTC
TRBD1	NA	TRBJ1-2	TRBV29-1	CSVQGAENYGYTF	TGCAGCGTTCAGGGGGCTGAGAACTATGGCTACACCTTC
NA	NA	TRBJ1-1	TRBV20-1	CSFLGAVEAFF	TGCAGTTTCTTAGGGGCCGTTGAAGCTTTCTTT
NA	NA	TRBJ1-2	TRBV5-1	CASSSGLGRGNANYGYTF	TGCGCCAGCAGCTCGGGACTGGGTAGAGGCAACGCTAACTATGGCTACACCTTC
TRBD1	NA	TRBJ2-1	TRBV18	CASSRDPGGSYNEQFF	TGTGCCAGCTCACGAGATCCAGGGGGCTCCTACAATGAGCAGTTCTTC
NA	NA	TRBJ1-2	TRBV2	CASTMTGYGSYGYTF	TGTGCCAGCACTATGACTGGGTACGGGAGCTATGGCTACACCTTC
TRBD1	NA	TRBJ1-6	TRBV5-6	CASSPGTGGFISYNSPLHF	TGTGCCAGCAGCCCCGGGACAGGGGGCTTTATCTCCTATAATTCACCCCTCCACTTT
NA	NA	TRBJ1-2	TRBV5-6	CASSFRGRGAYGYTF	TGTGCCAGCAGCTTTCGTGGCAGGGGAGCCTATGGCTACACCTTC
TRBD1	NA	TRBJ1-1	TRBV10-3	CASRGIERTEAFF	TGTGCCTCCAGGGGGATTGAGAGGACTGAAGCTTTCTTT
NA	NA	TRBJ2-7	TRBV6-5	CASGGTSYEQYF	TGTGCCAGCGGGGGCACATCCTACGAGCAGTACTTC
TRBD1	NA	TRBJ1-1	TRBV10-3	CAISESGGRGRSDTEAFF	TGTGCCATCAGTGAGTCGGGGGGCAGGGGGCGGTCGGACACTGAAGCTTTCTTT
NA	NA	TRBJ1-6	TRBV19	CASSIRDTHYNSPLHF	TGTGCCAGTAGTATCCGAGACACTCACTATAATTCACCCCTCCACTTT
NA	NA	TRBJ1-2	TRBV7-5	CVRSLRGLGYTF	TGTGTCAGAAGCTTAAGAGGGCTTGGCTACACCTTC
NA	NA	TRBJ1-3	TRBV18	CASSPAGAGNTIYF	TGTGCCAGCTCACCGGCGGGTGCAGGAAACACCATATATTTT
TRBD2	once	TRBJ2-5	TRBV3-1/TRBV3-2	CASSQWATSGGAETQYF	TGTGCCAGCAGCCAATGGGCTACTAGCGGGGGGGCCGAGACCCAGTACTTC
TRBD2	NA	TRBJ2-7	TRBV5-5	CASSSPGLDYEQYF	TGTGCCAGCAGCTCGCCGGGACTAGACTACGAGCAGTACTTC
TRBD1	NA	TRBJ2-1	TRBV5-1	CASSYTGGAEQFF	TGCGCCAGCAGTTATACAGGGGGCGCAGAGCAGTTCTTC
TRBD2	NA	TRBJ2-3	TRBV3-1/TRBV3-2	CASSQTSGGLTDTQYF	TGTGCCAGCAGCCAGACTAGCGGGGGGCTCACAGATACGCAGTATTTT
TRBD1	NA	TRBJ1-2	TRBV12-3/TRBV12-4	CASSNRGMYGYTF	TGTGCCAGCAGCAACAGGGGAATGTACGGCTACACCTTC
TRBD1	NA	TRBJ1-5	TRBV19	CASSMGNRDRDLSNQPQHF	TGTGCCAGTAGTATGGGAAACCGGGACAGAGATCTTAGCAATCAGCCCCAGCATTTT
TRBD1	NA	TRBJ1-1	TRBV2	CASNWDRVSTEAFF	TGTGCCAGCAATTGGGACAGGGTTAGCACTGAAGCTTTCTTT
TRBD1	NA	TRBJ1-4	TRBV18	CASSPSLTGTVEKLFF	TGTGCCAGCTCACCGAGCCTTACCGGGACAGTTGAAAAACTGTTTTTT
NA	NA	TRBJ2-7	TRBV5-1	CASSLDTTYEQYF	TGCGCCAGCAGCTTGGACACAACCTACGAGCAGTACTTC